This entry is about one TCR beta chain. This clone has only one observation. Its cognate antigen has yet to be identified. No quality values exist for individual bases; no much larger clone is one base distant. What this sample's time point label stands for: baseline before first vaccination. Vaccinee samples came from UK trials COV001 and COV002, including a single-blind randomized controlled phase 2/3 trial of AZD1222 (ChAdOx1 nCoV-19) in healthy adults. For TCRbeta chain sequencing, PBMC samples were collected from trial participants at day 0 and at day 28 after the second dose. The data belong to a study of T cell responses to AZD1222 COVID-19 vaccine (dated by TCRdb to the early 2020s). For context, the study as a whole: AZD1222 recipients given second doses at about 4 weeks or at about 12 weeks were pooled, since spike-specific TCR depth and breadth were not found to differ between the two schedules. Trial participants were enrolled into age subgroups of 18-55, 56-69 and 70-plus years, which contained approximately 150, 30 and 60 TCR-sequenced participants, respectively. TCR sequencing was performed for approximately 240 trial participants, of whom roughly 200 were given two doses of AZD1222 and approximately 26 were given two doses of MenACWY control vaccine.

The CDR3 regions of human TCRbeta chains were subjected to immunosequencing. In the paper's pipeline: TCRs in the repertoires were compared against a reference library of SARS-CoV-2-specific TCRs that had been generated with the MIRA antigen-specificity platform. Breadth was defined as the fraction of unique TCRs that were SARS-CoV-2-associated, and depth was defined as the fraction of total T cells that were SARS-CoV-2-associated. Using the MIRA data, each spike-specific TCR was assigned both to the spike region to which the TCR was reactive and to a CD4 or CD8 class. Log10-transformed breadth and depth values were compared by one-way ANOVA with Sidak's multiple comparisons tests. Held by TCRdb, this immuneACCESS table contains in-frame sequences only and omits some clones. Under half of the omission traces to an unresolved V gene where checked; the cause of the rest is unknown. V, J and clone size derive from that table, while D and trimming were established from the DNA sequence. The sample table shows some 170,000 clones, and approximately 94% are seen once. The ten largest make up less than 3% of the sample.

CDR1 and CDR2 are read off the germline V gene as SGHRS and YFSETQ. V drops 1 base and J drops 3 bases, leaving 11 bases in between. Reading from cysteine to phenylalanine, the CDR3 counts 15 amino acids. The kept DNA is CDR3 alone, 45 bases in frame from the first base. What the work shows at the level of the full study, not this receptor alone: CD4 TCRs associated with the vaccine covered the entire spike protein, and the dominant responses were in regions 160-218 and 743-854. The 56-69-year group was small, and its depth increase did not reach significance, likely because of low power. Participants were mostly white British, with more females than males. The authors suggested clonal diversity may have been underestimated. Epitopes outside the regions mutated in the B.1.351 and B.1.1.7 variants were reportedly recognized by nearly half of the unique spike-specific TCRs. Because no day 14 peak-response samples were available, repertoires were characterized only after the peak T cell response. Conclusions about previously exposed vaccinees are limited, since just 5 to 7 AZD1222 recipients were seropositive for SARS-CoV-2 at baseline. A significant rise in spike-specific TCR breadth and depth was observed after two AZD1222 doses relative to day 0 and relative to MenACWY recipients.

This sequence was found in an adult in good health. This chain is built from TRBV5-1 and TRBJ1-3; the best D guess is TRBD1, with 6 bases matching. Source: peripheral blood, taken on day 0 of AZD1222 vaccination. This receptor carries the CDR3 CASSLPGGLGNTIYF. In nucleotide form, the sequence is TGCGCCAGCAGCTTGCCCGGGGGCCTTGGAAACACCATATATTTT.